These 32 T cell receptor beta chains originate from one sample sequenced in a study of blood T cell repertoires in COVID-19. Method: immunoSEQ multiplex PCR; TCRdb's copy keeps in-frame clones and lacks some. Here the sample spans roughly 86,000 clones, 90% to 95% being singletons. The sequencing sample was made of peripheral blood. Receptors originate from a woman aged 45-65 years in a cohort sampled during active COVID-19.

This chain joins TRBV5-8 and TRBJ2-7; TRBD2 is a possible D gene (6 bases). Between the trimmed V and J ends, which lost 3 bases and 3 bases, there was a span of 16 bases. The CDR3 is 15 residues long. The germline V gene has CDR1 SGHTS and CDR2 YDEGEE. CDR3 nucleotides: TGTGCCAGCAGCTGGAGGGGTGCAGCAAGCTACGAGCAGTACTTC. Its protein product is CASSWRGAASYEQYF. Complete variable domain (other parts from reference TRBV5-8 and TRBJ2-7): EAGVTQSPTHLIKTRGQQATLRCSPISGHTSVYWYQQALGLGLQFLLWYDEGEERNRGNFPPRFSGRQFPNYSSELNVNALELEDSALYLCASSWRGAASYEQYFGPGTRLTVT.

The rearrangement links TRBV10-1 to TRBJ2-7, with TRBD1 as a possible D gene (6 bases). Germline V gene sequence: CDR1 WNHNN, CDR2 SYGVQD (reference sequence). The CDR3 has 15 residues. V shed 4 bases and J shed 7 bases, with 20 bases lying between them. CDR3 sequence: CASSGTRGLTTEQYF. The CDR3 region has the DNA TGCGCCAGCAGTGGGACCAGGGGTCTTACGACGGAGCAGTACTTC.

This rearrangement joins TRBV9 to TRBJ1-1; D might be TRBD1 (6 bases). The V and J ends lost 0 bases and 1 base respectively, with 13 bases between them. CDR3 size: 16 residues. The V gene's germline CDR1 is SGDLS and CDR2 YYNGEE. The CDR3 sequence is CASSVGVGRGNTEAFF. The CDR3, as DNA: TGTGCCAGCAGCGTAGGGGTTGGCAGGGGGAACACTGAAGCTTTCTTT.

The CDR3 region has the DNA TGTGCCAGCAGTTTGGGAGGACGTAACACCGGGGAGCTGTTTTTT. This encodes CASSLGGRNTGELFF. This chain joins TRBV28 and TRBJ2-2; the D gene is possibly TRBD2 (6 bases). V lost 3 bases, J lost 2 bases, and 10 bases lay in between. The germline V gene has CDR1 MDHEN and CDR2 SYDVKM. The CDR3 totals 15 residues.

V and J are TRBV19 and TRBJ2-3; 10 nucleotides align to TRBD2. V shed 2 bases and J 5 bases; nucleotides not matched to a gene: 4. Germline values: CDR1 LNHDA, CDR2 SQIVND (reference sequence). The CDR3 length is 15 residues. CDR3 residues: CASSILAGGGDTQYF. The CDR3 DNA is TGTGCCAGTAGTATATTAGCGGGAGGTGGAGATACGCAGTATTTT.

The chain couples TRBV6-5 to TRBJ1-2; D unclear. The V gene's germline CDR1 is MNHEY and CDR2 SVGAGI. Trimming removed 4 bases at V and 8 bases at J, with 23 bases between. This CDR3 has 16 amino acids. As DNA, the CDR3 is TGTGCCAGCAGTTCCCCCCCCAAAGGGAGGGCAGGAGGCTACACCTTC. This translates into CASSSPPKGRAGGYTF.

The chain recombines TRBV27 with TRBJ2-3; the match to TRBD2 covers 8 bases. Germline CDR1 reads MNHEY; CDR2 reads SMNVEV (reference sequence). The CDR3 consists of 14 residues. Unmatched junction bases numbered 0, after V lost 3 bases and J lost 1 base. CDR3 region: CASSLGLGTDTQYF. The CDR3 DNA is TGTGCCAGCAGTTTGGGACTAGGCACAGATACGCAGTATTTT.

The rearrangement links TRBV28 to TRBJ2-7; 9 bases align to TRBD2. The CDR3 length is 14 residues. The germline gives CDR1 MDHEN, CDR2 SYDVKM. Trimming at V came to 7 bases and at J to 5 bases, leaving 9 bases not matched to a gene. The chain's CDR3 is CASNPGLAKNEQYF. The CDR3 nucleotides read TGTGCCAGCAACCCCGGACTAGCGAAGAACGAGCAGTACTTC. Filled out from reference TRBV28 and TRBJ2-7, the complete variable domain reads DVKVTQSSRYLVKRTGEKVFLECVQDMDHENMFWYRQDPGLGLRLIYFSYDVKMKEKGDIPEGYSVSREKKERFSLILESASTNQTSMYLCASNPGLAKNEQYFGPGTRLTVT.

V and J are TRBV3-1 (or the pseudogene TRBV3-2) and TRBJ1-1; D call uncertain. CDR3 length equals 14 residues. In germline, CDR1 is LGHDT, CDR2 YNNKEL (reference sequence). V was clipped by 2 bases and J by 1 base, with 8 bases between them. CDR3 nucleotides: TGTGCCAGCAGCCAAAGAGGCACGAACACTGAAGCTTTCTTT. This gives the protein CASSQRGTNTEAFF.

This clone has a single count. The V call is TRBV5-5, the J call TRBJ1-2; 7 positions agree with TRBD1. V shed 3 bases and J 6 bases; nucleotides not matched to a gene: 14. The CDR3 runs 16 residues. CDR1 and CDR2 (germline): SGHKS, YYEKEE (reference sequence). CDR3 sequence (DNA): TGTGCCAGCAGCTGGATACGGGACAGCGGGGGACATGGCTACACCTTC. Protein sequence: CASSWIRDSGGHGYTF.

The rearrangement uses TRBV6-6 and TRBJ2-2; the match to TRBD1 covers 8 bases. Trimming took 5 bases from V and 4 from J; bases not matched to a gene: 6. The CDR3 contains 15 residues. The V gene's germline CDR1 is MNHNY and CDR2 SVGAGI (reference sequence). The CDR3 region is CASSKGQGSTGELFF. In DNA, the CDR3 is TGTGCCAGCAGTAAAGGACAGGGAAGCACCGGGGAGCTGTTTTTT.

The chain uses TRBV7-9 and TRBJ1-2, with D perhaps matching TRBD1 (5 bases). The CDR3 extends over 13 amino acids. Germline-derived CDR1 and CDR2 are SEHNR and FQNEAQ (reference sequence). The V and J ends lost 5 bases and 7 bases respectively, with 14 bases between them. CDR3 sequence (DNA): TGTGCCAGCAGCCCCACCGGGACTGCTGGCTACACCTTC. Encoded protein: CASSPTGTAGYTF.

This chain connects TRBV24-1 to TRBJ2-3; TRBD1 matches 12 bases. V dropped 4 bases and J dropped 4; count of bases not matched to a gene: 5. Germline assignment: CDR1 KGHDR and CDR2 SFDVKD. The CDR3 spans 16 residues. For the CDR3, the DNA is TGTGCCACCAGTGACTCGGGACAGGGGGCCTCAGATACGCAGTATTTT. It specifies CATSDSGQGASDTQYF.

This sequence joins TRBV7-9 and TRBJ2-7, with D possibly matching TRBD1 (6 bases). Per the germline V gene, CDR1 is SEHNR and CDR2 is FQNEAQ (reference sequence). This CDR3 spans 14 amino acids. Trimming removed 5 bases from V and 4 bases from J, with 15 bases in between. CDR3 sequence reads: CASSPQGAKYEQYF. The CDR3 coding sequence is TGTGCCAGCAGCCCACAGGGAGCTAAATACGAGCAGTACTTC.

The V and J genes are TRBV3-1 (or the pseudogene TRBV3-2) and TRBJ2-3; tentative D call: TRBD1 (5 bases). Per the germline V gene, CDR1 is LGHDT and CDR2 is YNNKEL (reference sequence). This CDR3 region has 15 residues. The V gene lost 4 bases and the J gene lost 2 bases, with 13 bases spanning the gap. The CDR3 DNA reads as TGTGCCAGCAGCCTCAAAAGGGGCAACACAGATACGCAGTATTTT. Translating it yields CASSLKRGNTDTQYF.

The chain carries TRBV7-3 and TRBJ1-2, with TRBD1 as a possible D gene (6 bases). The length of the CDR3 is 15 residues. Germline CDR1 and CDR2: SGHTA and FQGTGA. With 2 bases removed from V and 6 bases from J, the gap between germline ends came to 16 bases. The CDR3 DNA sequence: TGTGCCAGCAGCTTAGTGATGGGGGCGCTAGATGGCTACACCTTC. This gives the protein CASSLVMGALDGYTF. Full variable domain (rest looked up from reference TRBV7-3 and TRBJ1-2): GAGVSQTPSNKVTEKGKYVELRCDPISGHTALYWYRQSLGQGPEFLIYFQGTGAADDSGLPNDRFFAVRPEGSVSTLKIQRTERGDSAVYLCASSLVMGALDGYTFGSGTRLTVV.

V and J are TRBV30 and TRBJ2-7, with D possibly being TRBD1 (8 bases). This CDR3 contains 18 residues. CDR1 and CDR2 from the germline V gene are GTSNPN and SVGIG (reference sequence). Trimming stripped 2 bases from V and 2 bases from J, with 25 bases between. The CDR3 region is CAWSKDRVNGSGTYEQYF. In DNA form, the CDR3 reads TGTGCCTGGAGTAAGGACAGGGTTAATGGCAGCGGGACCTACGAGCAGTACTTC.

CDR3 sequence: CSASASGVSGEQFF. In nucleotides, the CDR3 is TGCAGTGCTAGTGCTAGCGGGGTCAGTGGTGAGCAGTTCTTC. The chain carries TRBV20-1 and TRBJ2-1, with 9 nucleotides matching TRBD2. The length of the CDR3 is 14 residues. J gave up 9 bases and V 3 bases, and 9 bases lay outside the gene matches. In germline, CDR1 is DFQATT, CDR2 SNEGSKA (reference sequence).

The V gene is TRBV28, the J gene TRBJ1-3, with TRBD1 identical over 9 bases. The V and J ends lost 7 bases and 0 bases, in that order; junction bases with no gene match: 10. The CDR3 loop spans 17 amino acids. CDR1 and CDR2 (germline): MDHEN, SYDVKM. The CDR3 loop reads CASTISGDRDSGNTIYF. The CDR3 nucleotides read TGTGCCAGCACCATATCGGGGGACAGGGACTCTGGAAACACCATATATTTT.

This clone was observed a handful of times. V usage is TRBV6-4 and J usage is TRBJ2-2; a weak D match, TRBD1 (5 bases). The CDR3 covers 14 residues. Germline V CDR1 and CDR2: MRHNA, SNTAGT. Trimming took off 7 bases at V and 4 bases at J, with 13 bases between the two ends. CDR3 DNA: TGTGCCAGCACCCGGACACCGGGCACCGGGGAGCTGTTTTTT. This codes for CASTRTPGTGELFF.

CDR3 residues: CASSLGQSFQETQYF. The CDR3 bases are TGCGCCAGCAGCCTCGGACAGTCGTTTCAAGAGACCCAGTACTTC. V gene TRBV5-1 combines with J gene TRBJ2-5, with D tentatively TRBD1 (6 bases). The germline V gene encodes CDR1 SGHRS and CDR2 YFSETQ. The CDR3 is made up of 15 amino acids. V gave up 4 bases and J gave up 2 bases, with 15 bases separating them. The complete variable domain, with remaining parts taken from reference TRBV5-1 and TRBJ2-5, reads KAGVTQTPRYLIKTRGQQVTLSCSPISGHRSVSWYQQTPGQGLQFLFEYFSETQRNKGNFPGRFSGRQFSNSRSEMNVSTLELGDSALYLCASSLGQSFQETQYFGPGTRLLVL.

The chain has TRBV3-1 (or the pseudogene TRBV3-2) and TRBJ2-1, with D possibly matching TRBD2 (6 bases). V was cut by 1 base and J by 1 base, with 11 bases left in between. This CDR3 spans 16 amino acids. Germline V CDR1 and CDR2: LGHDT, YNNKEL (reference sequence). CDR3 in DNA: TGTGCCAGCAGCCAAGGTGTCCGGGGGTCCTACAATGAGCAGTTCTTC. This codes for CASSQGVRGSYNEQFF.

The chain couples TRBV5-5 to TRBJ2-7; TRBD1 agrees at 8 bases. Germline assignment: CDR1 SGHKS and CDR2 YYEKEE (reference sequence). CDR3 length equals 16 residues. The V gene end was trimmed by 4 bases and the J gene end by 3 bases; junction bases not matched to a gene: 12. CDR3 nucleotides: TGTGCCAGCAGCCCCTCTCCGGACAGGGATAGCTACGAGCAGTACTTC. Protein sequence: CASSPSPDRDSYEQYF.

The V and J genes are TRBV30 and TRBJ2-2; TRBD1 matches at 9 bases. Germline V gene lookup returns CDR1 GTSNPN and CDR2 SVGIG (reference sequence). This CDR3 spans 14 amino acids. The ends lost 5 bases at V and 12 bases at J; junction bases unmatched: 13. CDR3 DNA sequence: TGTGCCTGGGGGACAGGGCCCACCGTTACGAAGCTGTTTTTT. Its protein is CAWGTGPTVTKLFF.

The chain has TRBV5-1 and TRBJ2-7, with 12 bases identical to TRBD1. The CDR3 has 14 residues. Germline CDR1 is SGHRS and CDR2 is YFSETQ. Trimming at V came to 4 bases and at J to 6 bases, leaving 5 bases not matched to a gene. For the CDR3, the DNA is TGCGCCAGCAGCCCCGGGACAGGGGGCTTCGAGCAGTACTTC. As protein: CASSPGTGGFEQYF.

The rearrangement links TRBV28 to TRBJ2-2, with 7 bases matching TRBD2. The V gene end was trimmed by 1 base and the J gene end by 0 bases; junction bases not matched to a gene: 5. CDR1 and CDR2 from the germline V gene are MDHEN and SYDVKM. The CDR3 is made up of 17 amino acids. This chain's CDR3 is CASSLSLGLANTGELFF. For the CDR3, the DNA is TGTGCCAGCAGTTTATCTCTCGGACTAGCGAACACCGGGGAGCTGTTTTTT. Variable domain in full (rest from reference TRBV28 and TRBJ2-2): DVKVTQSSRYLVKRTGEKVFLECVQDMDHENMFWYRQDPGLGLRLIYFSYDVKMKEKGDIPEGYSVSREKKERFSLILESASTNQTSMYLCASSLSLGLANTGELFFGEGSRLTVL.

The chain combines TRBV5-1 with TRBJ2-1, with 11 bases that match TRBD2. V shed 0 bases, J shed 2 bases, and the junction held 13 bases outside the gene matches. The CDR3 has 20 residues. Germline values: CDR1 SGHRS, CDR2 YFSETQ. CDR3 DNA sequence: TGCGCCAGCAGCTTGGCCCCACGGCCGCTAGCGGGGGGCACCTACAATGAGCAGTTCTTC. Translating gives CASSLAPRPLAGGTYNEQFF.

The chain combines TRBV23-1 with TRBJ2-5, with 7 bases lining up with TRBD2. TRBV23-1 carries the ORF label, with uncertain function. Trimming at V came to 3 bases and at J to 4 bases, leaving 11 bases not matched to a gene. This CDR3 comprises 16 residues. Here the CDR3 reads CASSHAPGGRVETQYF. CDR3 DNA: TGCGCCAGCAGTCACGCCCCAGGAGGGAGGGTAGAGACCCAGTACTTC.

The chain combines TRBV3-1 (or the pseudogene TRBV3-2) with TRBJ1-4, with D unclear. With 4 bases removed from V and 10 bases from J, the gap between germline ends came to 13 bases. The germline V gene encodes CDR1 LGHDT and CDR2 YNNKEL (reference sequence). The CDR3 is made up of 13 amino acids. The CDR3 region is CASSPSPRGKLFF. CDR3 DNA sequence: TGTGCCAGCAGCCCTTCCCCACGAGGAAAACTGTTTTTT.

This rearrangement joins TRBV11-2 to TRBJ1-6; 7 nucleotides line up with TRBD1. In germline, CDR1 is SGHAT, CDR2 FQNNGV. J was trimmed by 9 bases and V by 0 bases; bases with no gene match: 8. CDR3 size: 16 residues. As DNA, the CDR3 is TGTGCCAGCAGCTTAGAGGTACCGGGACAGTCTTCACCCCTCCACTTT. Its translation is CASSLEVPGQSSPLHF.

The rearrangement links TRBV20-1 to TRBJ2-5; TRBD2 matches at 8 bases. The germline CDR1 and CDR2 sequences are DFQATT and SNEGSKA (reference sequence). V lost 5 bases and J lost 4; bases outside the gene matches: 0. The CDR3 consists of 11 residues. The DNA for the CDR3 is TGCAGTGCTGGGACTAGAGAGACCCAGTACTTC. It yields the protein CSAGTRETQYF.

This sequence joins TRBV6-1 and TRBJ1-2; TRBD1 agrees at 7 bases. This CDR3 spans 15 amino acids. The ends lost 3 bases at V and 4 bases at J; junction bases unmatched: 8. The V gene's germline CDR1 is MNHNS and CDR2 SASEGT. The chain's CDR3 is CASSDPGQPPYGYTF. The CDR3 nucleotides are TGTGCCAGCAGTGACCCGGGACAGCCGCCCTATGGCTACACCTTC.